This entry lists 4 T cell receptor beta chains sequenced from one sample in a study of T-cell reconstitution after alpha-beta-depleted transplantation in children. Unique molecular identifiers featured in how the TCRbeta library was prepared. MiXCR, run by TCRdb on the PCR reads, gives a single entry per CDR3 protein. This sample carries about 580,000 distinct CDR3 sequences, approximately 30% of them seen once, and the ten largest clones take about 35%. This specimen consisted of PBMCs, obtained before TCRalphabeta/CD19-depleted stem cell transplant. All receptors come from a boy less than two years old with Wiskott-Aldrich syndrome, due to receive a stem cell transplant.

This chain uses TRBV29-1 with TRBJ2-7, with TRBD2 identical over 9 bases. The V gene's germline CDR1 is SQVTM and CDR2 ANQGSEA. V gave up 6 bases and J gave up 2 bases; unmatched junction bases: 8. The CDR3 length is 14 residues. The DNA for the CDR3 is TGCAGCGTCGGCTCGGTAGCGGGAGCCTACGAGCAGTACTTC. As protein: CSVGSVAGAYEQYF.

This clonotype was detected only once. CDR3 in amino acids: CASSIALAGGNNEQFF. The CDR3, as DNA: TGTGCCAGTAGTATTGCCCTAGCGGGAGGGAACAATGAGCAGTTCTTC. The chain employs TRBV19 and TRBJ2-1; 12 nucleotides align to TRBD2. CDR1 is LNHDA and CDR2 is SQIVND in the germline V gene (reference sequence). CDR3 length equals 16 residues. With V trimmed by 3 bases and J by 5 bases, 5 bases remained unmatched.

The chain uses TRBV12-5 and TRBJ1-1; D might be TRBD1 (5 bases). The CDR3 covers 14 residues. V was pared by 6 bases and J by 0 bases, with 11 bases between. CDR1 and CDR2 from the germline V gene are LGHNT and FRNRAP. The CDR3 loop reads CASGRGVMNTEAFF. Written as DNA, the CDR3 is TGTGCTAGTGGGAGAGGGGTTATGAACACTGAAGCTTTCTTT.

The chain uses TRBV15 and TRBJ2-3, with D possibly being TRBD2 (6 bases). Germline values: CDR1 LNHNV, CDR2 YYDKDF (reference sequence). Trimming left V 0 bases short and J 4 bases short, with 17 bases between. The CDR3 is 17 residues long. The CDR3 sequence is CATSREHLARVPDTQYF. Written as DNA, the CDR3 is TGTGCCACCAGCAGAGAGCATCTAGCGAGGGTACCAGATACGCAGTATTTT.